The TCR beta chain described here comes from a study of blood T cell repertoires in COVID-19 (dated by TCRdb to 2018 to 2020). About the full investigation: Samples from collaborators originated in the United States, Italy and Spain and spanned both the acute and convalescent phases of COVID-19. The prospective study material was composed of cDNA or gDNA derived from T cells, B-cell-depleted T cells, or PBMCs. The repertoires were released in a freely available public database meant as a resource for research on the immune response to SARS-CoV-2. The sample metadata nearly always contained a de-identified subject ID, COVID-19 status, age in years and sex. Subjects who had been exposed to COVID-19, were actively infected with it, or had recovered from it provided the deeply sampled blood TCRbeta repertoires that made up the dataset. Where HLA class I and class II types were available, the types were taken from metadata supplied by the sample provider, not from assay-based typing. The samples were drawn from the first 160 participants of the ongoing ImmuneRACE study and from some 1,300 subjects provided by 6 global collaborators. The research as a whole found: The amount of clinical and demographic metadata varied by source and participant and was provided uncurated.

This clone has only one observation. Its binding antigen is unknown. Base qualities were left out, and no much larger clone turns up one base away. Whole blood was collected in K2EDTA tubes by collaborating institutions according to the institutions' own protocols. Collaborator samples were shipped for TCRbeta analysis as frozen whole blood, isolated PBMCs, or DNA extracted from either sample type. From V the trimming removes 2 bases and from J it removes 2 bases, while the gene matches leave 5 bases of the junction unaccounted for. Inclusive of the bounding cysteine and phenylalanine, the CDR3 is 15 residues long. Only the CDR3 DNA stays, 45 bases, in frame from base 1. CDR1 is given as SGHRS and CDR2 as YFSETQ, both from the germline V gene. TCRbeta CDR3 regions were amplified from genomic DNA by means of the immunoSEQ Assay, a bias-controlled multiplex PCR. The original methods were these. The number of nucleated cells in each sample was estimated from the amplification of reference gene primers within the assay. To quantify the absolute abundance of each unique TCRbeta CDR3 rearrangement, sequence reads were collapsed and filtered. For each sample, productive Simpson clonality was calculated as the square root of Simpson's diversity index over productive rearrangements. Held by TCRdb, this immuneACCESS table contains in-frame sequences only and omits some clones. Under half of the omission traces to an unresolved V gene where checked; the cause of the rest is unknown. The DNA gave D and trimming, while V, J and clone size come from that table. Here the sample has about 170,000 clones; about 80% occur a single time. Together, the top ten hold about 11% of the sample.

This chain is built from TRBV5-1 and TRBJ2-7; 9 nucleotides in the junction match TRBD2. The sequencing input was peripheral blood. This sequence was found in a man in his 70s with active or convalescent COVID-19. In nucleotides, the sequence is TGCGCCAGCAGCTTCCGCGGGACTAGCCCCTACGAGCAGTACTTC. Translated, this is CASSFRGTSPYEQYF. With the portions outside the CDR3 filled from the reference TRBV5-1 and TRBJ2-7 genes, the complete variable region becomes KAGVTQTPRYLIKTRGQQVTLSCSPISGHRSVSWYQQTPGQGLQFLFEYFSETQRNKGNFPGRFSGRQFSNSRSEMNVSTLELGDSALYLCASSFRGTSPYEQYFGPGTRLTVT.